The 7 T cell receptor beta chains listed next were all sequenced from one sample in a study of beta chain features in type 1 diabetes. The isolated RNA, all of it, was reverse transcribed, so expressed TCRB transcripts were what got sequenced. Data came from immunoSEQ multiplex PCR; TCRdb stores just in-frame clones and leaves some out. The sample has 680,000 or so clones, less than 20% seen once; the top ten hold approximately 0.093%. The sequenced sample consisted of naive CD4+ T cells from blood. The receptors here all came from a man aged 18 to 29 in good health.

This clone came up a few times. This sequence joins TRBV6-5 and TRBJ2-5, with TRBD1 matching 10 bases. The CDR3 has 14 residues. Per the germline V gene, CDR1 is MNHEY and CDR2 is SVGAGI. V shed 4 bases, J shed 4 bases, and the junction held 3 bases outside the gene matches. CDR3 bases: TGTGCCAGCAGTTCCAGGACAGGGGGAGAGACCCAGTACTTC. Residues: CASSSRTGGETQYF.

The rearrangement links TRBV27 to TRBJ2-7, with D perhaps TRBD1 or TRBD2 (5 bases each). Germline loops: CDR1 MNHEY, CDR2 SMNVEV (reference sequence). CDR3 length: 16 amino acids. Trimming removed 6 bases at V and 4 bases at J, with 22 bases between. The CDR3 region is CASSRDTYRWGYEQYF. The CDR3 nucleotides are TGTGCCAGCAGCCGAGACACTTACAGGTGGGGGTACGAGCAGTACTTC.

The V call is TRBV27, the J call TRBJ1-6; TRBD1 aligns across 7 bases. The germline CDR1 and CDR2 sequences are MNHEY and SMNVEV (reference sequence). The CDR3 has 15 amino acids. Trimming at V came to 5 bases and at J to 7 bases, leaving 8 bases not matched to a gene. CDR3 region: CASSQTGAWNSPLHF. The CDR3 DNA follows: TGTGCCAGCAGTCAAACAGGGGCTTGGAATTCACCCCTCCACTTT.

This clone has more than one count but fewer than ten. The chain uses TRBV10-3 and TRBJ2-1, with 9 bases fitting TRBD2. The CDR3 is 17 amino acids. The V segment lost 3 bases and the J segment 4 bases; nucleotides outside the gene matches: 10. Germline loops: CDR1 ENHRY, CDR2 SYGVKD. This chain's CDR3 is CAISDSRAGGPYNEQFF. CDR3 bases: TGTGCCATCAGTGATAGTAGGGCGGGAGGGCCGTACAATGAGCAGTTCTTC.

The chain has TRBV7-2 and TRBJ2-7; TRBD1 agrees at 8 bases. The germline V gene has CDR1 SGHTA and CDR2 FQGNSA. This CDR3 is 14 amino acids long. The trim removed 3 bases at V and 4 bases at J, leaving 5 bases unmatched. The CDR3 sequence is CASSFTNRGYEQYF. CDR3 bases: TGTGCCAGCAGCTTTACCAACAGGGGGTACGAGCAGTACTTC.

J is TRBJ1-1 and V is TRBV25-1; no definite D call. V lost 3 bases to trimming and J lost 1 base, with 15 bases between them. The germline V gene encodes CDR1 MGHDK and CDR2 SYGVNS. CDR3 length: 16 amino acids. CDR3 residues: CASSDKRLRTNTEAFF. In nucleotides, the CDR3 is TGTGCCAGCAGTGATAAGAGGCTACGCACGAACACTGAAGCTTTCTTT.

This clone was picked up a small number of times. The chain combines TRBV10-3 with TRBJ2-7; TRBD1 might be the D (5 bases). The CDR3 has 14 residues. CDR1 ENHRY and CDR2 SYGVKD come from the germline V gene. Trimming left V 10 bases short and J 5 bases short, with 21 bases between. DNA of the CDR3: TGTGCCACTTCCGACGGACAAAGGCTTCACGAGCAGTACTTC. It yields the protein CATSDGQRLHEQYF.